Listed below are T cell receptor beta chains from one sample, sequenced in a study of T cell responses to AZD1222 COVID-19 vaccine. The protocol was immunoSEQ multiplex PCR, while the TCRdb copy is restricted to in-frame clones and leaves out a portion. The sample lists 100,000 to 120,000 clones; about 85% were seen once. This material consisted of peripheral blood, taken on day 0 of AZD1222 vaccination. The receptor set was obtained from an adult in good health. Both conserved end residues are part of each CDR3. A D gene is named only where the DNA matches it firmly. Rows give clone size only sometimes, using once, few, many, or a class for an expanded clone.

CDR3: CASSSGQVSNQPQHF
DNA: TGTGCCAGCAGTAGCGGACAGGTTAGCAATCAGCCCCAGCATTTT
D: TRBD1
V: TRBV6-5
J: TRBJ1-5
size: -

CDR3: CATSRGGQLGQPQHF
DNA: TGTGCCACCAGCAGAGGTGGGCAGCTTGGACAGCCCCAGCATTTT
D: -
V: TRBV15
J: TRBJ1-5
size: -

CDR3: CSVGPAGTGVLSEAFF
DNA: TGCAGCGTTGGCCCTGCCGGGACAGGGGTTTTATCTGAAGCTTTCTTT
D: TRBD1
V: TRBV29-1
J: TRBJ1-1
size: -

CDR3: CASSLGGGDAYEQYF
DNA: TGTGCCAGCAGCTTAGGCGGGGGGGATGCCTACGAGCAGTACTTC
D: TRBD2
V: TRBV11-3
J: TRBJ2-7
size: -

CDR3: CASSSRAGGTDTQYF
DNA: TGTGCCAGCAGCTCACGAGCGGGAGGCACAGATACGCAGTATTTT
D: TRBD2
V: TRBV3-1/TRBV3-2
J: TRBJ2-3
size: -

CDR3: CASSIGGRPGYTF
DNA: TGTGCCAGTAGTATAGGTGGCCGACCGGGCTACACCTTC
D: -
V: TRBV19
J: TRBJ1-2
size: -

CDR3: CASSFNRNSPLHF
DNA: TGTGCCAGCAGTTTTAACCGTAATTCACCCCTCCACTTT
D: -
V: TRBV12-3/TRBV12-4
J: TRBJ1-6
size: -

CDR3: CASSPAGAGQPQHF
DNA: TGCGCCAGCAGCCCGGCAGGGGCAGGTCAGCCCCAGCATTTT
D: -
V: TRBV4-3
J: TRBJ1-5
size: -

CDR3: CASSRSGSNQPQHF
DNA: TGTGCCAGCAGCCGGTCAGGGAGCAATCAGCCCCAGCATTTT
D: -
V: TRBV4-2
J: TRBJ1-5
size: -

CDR3: CASSLAGQGLFSNQPQHF
DNA: TGTGCCAGCAGCTTGGCCGGACAGGGCCTGTTTAGCAATCAGCCCCAGCATTTT
D: TRBD1
V: TRBV5-6
J: TRBJ1-5
size: -

CDR3: CASSPFVGSNQPQHF
DNA: TGCGCCAGCAGTCCTTTCGTGGGTAGCAATCAGCCCCAGCATTTT
D: -
V: TRBV5-1
J: TRBJ1-5
size: -

CDR3: CASDPQGIGELFF
DNA: TGCGCCAGCGATCCGCAGGGTATCGGGGAGCTGTTTTTT
D: -
V: TRBV5-1
J: TRBJ2-2
size: few

CDR3: CASSRPSVLYGYTF
DNA: TGTGCCAGCAGCCGCCCGAGCGTACTGTATGGCTACACCTTC
D: -
V: TRBV6-6
J: TRBJ1-2
size: -

CDR3: CASSVKRANTEAFF
DNA: TGTGCCAGCAGTGTGAAAAGGGCGAACACTGAAGCTTTCTTT
D: -
V: TRBV2
J: TRBJ1-1
size: -

CDR3: CASSSRGAAEAFF
DNA: TGTGCCAGCAGTTCCCGCGGGGCCGCTGAAGCTTTCTTT
D: -
V: TRBV28
J: TRBJ1-1
size: -

CDR3: CASSYNGYGYTF
DNA: TGTGCCAGCAGTTATAACGGGTATGGCTACACCTTC
D: -
V: TRBV6-2/TRBV6-3
J: TRBJ1-2
size: -

CDR3: CASSTARGSQETQYF
DNA: TGTGCCAGTAGTACGGCACGAGGATCCCAAGAGACCCAGTACTTC
D: -
V: TRBV19
J: TRBJ2-5
size: -